These T cell receptor beta chains were read from a single sample in a study of CD8+CD57+ T cells in acquired aplastic anemia. A single record per CDR3 protein comes from TCRdb applying MiXCR to the reads. The sample gives 120,000 or so distinct CDR3 sequences, about 50% of which show up once; 29% is in the top ten. The specimen was sorted CD4+, CD8+, or CD8+CD57+ T cells (not recorded which) from PBMCs. These receptors all come from a human donor with aplastic anemia. Both conserved end residues are part of each CDR3.

TRBV10-2	CASRLYRGPYEQYF
TRBV12-3/TRBV12-4	CASSLETYEQYF
TRBV12-3/TRBV12-4	CASSLLQRRETQYF
TRBV13	CASSYVDRAYEQYF
TRBV20-1	CSALQGGTEAFF
TRBV10-3	CATLPTPSTDTQYF
TRBV20-1	CSATEGPSSYEQYF
TRBV15	CATSTAKGPGNTGELFF
TRBV10-3	CAISTPGEQYF
TRBV10-3	CAISDGSGSRYEQYF
TRBV10-1	CASRGLAGGLGTGELFF
TRBV24-1	CATSVGSRDSSPPGYTF
TRBV2	CASSEADQGSYEQYF
TRBV7-9	CASTSIPSGGYTF
TRBV20-1	CSASSGGGEREQYF
TRBV19	CASSIVGHHSYEQYF
TRBV19	CASSIGGNSYNEQFF
TRBV10-3	CAISDQGLGEQFF
TRBV10-3	CAVQSNTGELFF
TRBV29-1	CSVILAGASNEQFF
TRBV12-3/TRBV12-4	CASSSPGTGGNNSPLHF
TRBV10-3	CAIRTRRTDNTGELFF
TRBV15	CATSRDSGGGDTQYF
TRBV5-1	CASSSGNYGYTF
TRBV5-1	CASIKGTSSTDTQYF
TRBV20-1	CSAHQGYGETQYF
TRBV29-1	CSVEDFGGTGELFF